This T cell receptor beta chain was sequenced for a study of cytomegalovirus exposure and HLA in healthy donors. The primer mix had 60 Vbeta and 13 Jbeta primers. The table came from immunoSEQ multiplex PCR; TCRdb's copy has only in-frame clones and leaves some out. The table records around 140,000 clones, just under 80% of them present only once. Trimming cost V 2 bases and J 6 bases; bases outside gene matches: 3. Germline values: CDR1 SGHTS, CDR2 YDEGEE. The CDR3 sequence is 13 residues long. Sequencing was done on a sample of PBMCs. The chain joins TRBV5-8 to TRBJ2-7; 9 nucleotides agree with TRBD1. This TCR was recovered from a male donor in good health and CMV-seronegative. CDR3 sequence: CASSFGTGLEQYF. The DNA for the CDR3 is TGTGCCAGCAGCTTCGGGACAGGGCTCGAGCAGTACTTC.